These T cell receptor beta chains were read from a single sample in a study of shared clonotypes between healthy human individuals. TCRdb's copy holds only in-frame clones and misses some; the assay was immunoSEQ multiplex PCR. The sample holds under 2,000,000 clones, over 85% seen once. The sample was naive CD8+ T cells sorted from blood. These receptors all stem from a man between 18 and 29 years old in good health. The CDR3 runs from the conserved cysteine through the conserved F or W. A D gene is named only where the DNA matches it firmly. Part of the rows lack a size; the others show once, few, many or a class for expanded clones.

CDR3nt	CDR3aa	j_gene	abundance	v_gene	d_gene
TGCGCCAGCAGCCAAGTCGGGGGAGCCGGGGAGCTGTTTTTT	CASSQVGGAGELFF	TRBJ2-2	once	TRBV4-1	-
TGTGCCAGCTCAGGGATTCAGACCGACTATGGCTACACCTTC	CASSGIQTDYGYTF	TRBJ1-2	-	TRBV18	-
TGTGCCAGCAGCCAGGGTTCGGGGTCCTACGAGCAGTACTTC	CASSQGSGSYEQYF	TRBJ2-7	once	TRBV9	-
TGTGCCTGGAGTGTGGACTCGGCTGCGCAGTACTTC	CAWSVDSAAQYF	TRBJ2-7	-	TRBV30	-
TGTGCCAGCAGTTTGGTTGGAACCGGTAACTCACCCCTCCACTTT	CASSLVGTGNSPLHF	TRBJ1-6	once	TRBV28	-
TGTGCCAGCAGCTGGGCAGGCGATAGCAATCAGCCCCAGCATTTT	CASSWAGDSNQPQHF	TRBJ1-5	-	TRBV5-5	-
TGCGCCAGCAGCCCCCAAACGGTACAGGTTGGGGAGCAGTACTTC	CASSPQTVQVGEQYF	TRBJ2-7	-	TRBV4-1	-
TGTGCCAGCAGCTTGGCCTGGGGCACAGATACGCAGTATTTT	CASSLAWGTDTQYF	TRBJ2-3	-	TRBV5-4	-
TGTGCCAGTAGTTCCGAGGAGGGTCTGGATCAGCCCCAGCATTTT	CASSSEEGLDQPQHF	TRBJ1-5	-	TRBV19	-
TGTGCCAGCAGTTTGGGACAGCGGGGTGAAAAACTGTTTTTT	CASSLGQRGEKLFF	TRBJ1-4	-	TRBV27	TRBD1
TGTGCCAGCAGTTACGGGGTTTCCTACGAGCAGTACTTC	CASSYGVSYEQYF	TRBJ2-7	-	TRBV6-5	-
TGTGCCAGCAGTTTACAGCGACAGAAAGCCTACGAGCAGTACTTC	CASSLQRQKAYEQYF	TRBJ2-7	-	TRBV27	-
TGTGCCAGCAGCCACGGGCCAGGGTACGGGGAGACCCAGTACTTC	CASSHGPGYGETQYF	TRBJ2-5	-	TRBV13	-
TGTGCCAGCAGTCGGACAGGGAAAACTGAAAAACTGTTTTTT	CASSRTGKTEKLFF	TRBJ1-4	-	TRBV9	TRBD1
TGTGCCAGCAGTTTAACAGGGTTCAACTATGGCTACACCTTC	CASSLTGFNYGYTF	TRBJ1-2	-	TRBV27	-
TGTGCCGCTTTGACCGGGACTAGCGGGCCCTGGGGGGAGACCCAGTACTTC	CAALTGTSGPWGETQYF	TRBJ2-5	-	TRBV10-3	TRBD2
TGTGCCACCAGCACCGTCCCTGTTGGGGCGAGCTCCTACAATGAGCAGTTCTTC	CATSTVPVGASSYNEQFF	TRBJ2-1	-	TRBV15	-
TGTGCCTGGAGTGGGGGGGAGACTGGCTACACCTTC	CAWSGGETGYTF	TRBJ1-2	-	TRBV30	-
TGTGCCAGCTCACCCGAAAGGGCCACCATATATTTT	CASSPERATIYF	TRBJ1-3	-	TRBV18	-
TGTGCGTCCAGGGCTAGCGGTGACTACGAGCAGTACTTC	CASRASGDYEQYF	TRBJ2-7	-	TRBV11-2	TRBD2
TGTGCCAGCAGCTTGAGAGGGATCCAAGAGACCCAGTACTTC	CASSLRGIQETQYF	TRBJ2-5	-	TRBV5-4	-
TGTGCCAGCAGTCCCCCGGGGGGCCCCTACGAGCAGTACTTC	CASSPPGGPYEQYF	TRBJ2-7	-	TRBV6-5	-
TGTGCCAGCGGGGGGAACGGGACACGTGCCTACGAGCAGTACTTC	CASGGNGTRAYEQYF	TRBJ2-7	-	TRBV6-5	-
TGCGCCAGCAGCCTGGGAGTTGGGACTACCTACAATGAGCAGTTCTTC	CASSLGVGTTYNEQFF	TRBJ2-1	-	TRBV4-3	TRBD2
TGTGCCAGCAGTCCAACAGGGGGTTGGTCCTACGAGCAGTACTTC	CASSPTGGWSYEQYF	TRBJ2-7	-	TRBV6-1	TRBD1
TGTGCCAGCCTCACTAGCGGCAAGGGAGGGGACACAGATACGCAGTATTTT	CASLTSGKGGDTDTQYF	TRBJ2-3	-	TRBV7-9	TRBD2
TGTGCCAGCGGGACCGGGACAGGGACTGCAGATACGCAGTATTTT	CASGTGTGTADTQYF	TRBJ2-3	-	TRBV13	TRBD1
TGTGCCAGCAGAACAGAAGCAACTAATGAAAAACTGTTTTTT	CASRTEATNEKLFF	TRBJ1-4	-	TRBV6-5	-
TGTGCCAGCAGCTGGGACGGCGAGACCTATGGCTACACCTTC	CASSWDGETYGYTF	TRBJ1-2	-	TRBV6-5	-
TGTGCCAGCAGCGTAGCTACGTGGGAGGGCAGCGCAGATACGCAGTATTTT	CASSVATWEGSADTQYF	TRBJ2-3	-	TRBV9	TRBD2
TGTGCCAGCAGTCTCTTGGGGGCGGCTCAGCCCCAGCATTTT	CASSLLGAAQPQHF	TRBJ1-5	-	TRBV28	-
TGTGCCAGCAGCCTATACTACGAGCAGTACTTC	CASSLYYEQYF	TRBJ2-7	once	TRBV7-2	-
TGCAGCATAGGTTCAAACACCGGGGAGCTGTTTTTT	CSIGSNTGELFF	TRBJ2-2	-	TRBV29-1	-
TGTGCCAGCAGCTTGGCCCGCGGGGGCGCGAGCGAAGGCTACACCTTC	CASSLARGGASEGYTF	TRBJ1-2	-	TRBV5-4	-
TGTGCCAGCAATAGCGAATGGAACACTGAAGCTTTCTTT	CASNSEWNTEAFF	TRBJ1-1	-	TRBV6-5	-
TGTGCCAGTAGTATACAGGGGGACACCGGGGAGCTGTTTTTT	CASSIQGDTGELFF	TRBJ2-2	once	TRBV19	TRBD1
TGTGCCACCTCAGCACCAGCTCTTTCCTACGAGCAGTACTTC	CATSAPALSYEQYF	TRBJ2-7	-	TRBV19	-
TGCGCCAGCAGCTTTGGAGGGGCAGATACGCAGTATTTT	CASSFGGADTQYF	TRBJ2-3	-	TRBV5-1	-
TGTGCCAGCAGCGTAGAACCGGGCTTGAACACTGAAGCTTTCTTT	CASSVEPGLNTEAFF	TRBJ1-1	-	TRBV9	-
TGCGCCAGCAGCCAAGATATGGCTGCGGAAGGGGCCAACGTCCTGACTTTC	CASSQDMAAEGANVLTF	TRBJ2-6	once	TRBV4-3	-
TGTGCCCACGAAATAACCGGGACAAAATACACCGGGGAGCTGTTTTTT	CAHEITGTKYTGELFF	TRBJ2-2	-	TRBV2	-
TGTGCCAGCAGTTTCTCGGCTGGGGCCAACGTCCTGACTTTC	CASSFSAGANVLTF	TRBJ2-6	-	TRBV6-6	-
TGTGCCAGCAGCCCAGGGTATTGGGACACTGAAGCTTTCTTT	CASSPGYWDTEAFF	TRBJ1-1	-	TRBV28	-
TGTGCCTGGACCGACCCTGGGGGGGCCCCTCCCTCGGGGGCCCAGTACTTC	CAWTDPGGAPPSGAQYF	TRBJ2-5	once	TRBV30	-
TGTGCCAGCAGCTTGGCGGGAGGGCCGGGAGAGCAGTACTTC	CASSLAGGPGEQYF	TRBJ2-7	-	TRBV5-4	TRBD2
TGTGCCAGCAGCCCCCGAGTGGATGAGCAGTTCTTC	CASSPRVDEQFF	TRBJ2-1	once	TRBV7-9	-
TGTGCCAGCAGCTTCAGCGGGGCCGCTAGCACAGATACGCAGTATTTT	CASSFSGAASTDTQYF	TRBJ2-3	-	TRBV7-9	TRBD2
TGCGCCAGCAGTGACACCGGGGAGCTGTTTTTT	CASSDTGELFF	TRBJ2-2	-	TRBV10-2	-
TGTGCCAGCAGCCCCTCCCGAGCGGCGGTAGCCAAAAACATTCAGTACTTC	CASSPSRAAVAKNIQYF	TRBJ2-4	-	TRBV7-9	-
TGTGCCAGCAGCCTGGGGACAGGGTTAGGCGTGCAGTACTTC	CASSLGTGLGVQYF	TRBJ2-7	-	TRBV14	TRBD1